This T cell receptor beta chain is from a study of blood T cell repertoires in COVID-19 (dated by TCRdb to 2020 to 2021). Study-level background: Samples covering the acute and convalescent phases of COVID-19 were provided by collaborators in the United States, Italy and Spain. The material from the prospective study consisted of cDNA or gDNA derived from T cells, B-cell-depleted T cells, or PBMCs. The dataset comprised deeply sampled blood TCRbeta repertoires from subjects exposed to, actively infected with, or recovered from COVID-19. A freely available public database, intended as a resource for researchers studying the immune response to SARS-CoV-2, is where the repertoires were released. The samples were drawn from the first 160 participants of the ongoing ImmuneRACE study and from 1,254 subjects provided by 6 global collaborators. Nearly every sample came with metadata listing a de-identified subject ID, COVID-19 status, age in years and sex. Where available, HLA class I and class II types were obtained from metadata supplied by the sample provider rather than from assay-based typing. The study at large found these results: Clinical and demographic metadata were provided uncurated, with the amount varying by source and participant.

On this clone itself: It has no known antigen specificity. Base-call qualities are not available, and no considerably larger clone is one nucleotide away.

TCRbeta CDR3 regions were amplified from genomic DNA by means of the immunoSEQ Assay, a bias-controlled multiplex PCR. Per the source publication's procedure: The number of nucleated cells in each sample was estimated from the amplification of reference gene primers within the assay. Sequence reads were collapsed and filtered to measure the absolute abundance of every unique TCRbeta CDR3 rearrangement. For each sample, productive Simpson clonality was calculated by taking the square root of Simpson's diversity index across productive rearrangements. TCRdb took this table from immuneACCESS and kept in-frame rearrangements with V and J called. Such tables lack part of the clones; where checked against another copy, unresolved V genes explain under half of the gap, and the rest is unexplained. That table furnishes V, J and clone size, whereas the DNA furnished D and trimming. The sample records some 300,000 clones, around 84% of which are singletons. Of the sample, over 1% falls within the top ten clones.

CDR1 and CDR2, per the germline V gene, are LGHNA and YSLEER. Trimmed from V: 3 bases; trimmed from J: 6 bases; junction bases lacking a gene match: 5. Including the terminal cysteine and phenylalanine, the CDR3 comprises 14 residues. Left in the record is the CDR3 DNA by itself, 42 bases read in frame from the first base. Each collaborating institution followed its own protocols to collect whole blood in K2EDTA tubes. Collaborator samples were shipped for TCRbeta analysis as frozen whole blood, isolated PBMCs, or DNA extracted from either sample type. The sequence came from a man aged 65-85 years with acute or convalescent COVID-19. The chain joins TRBV4-3 to TRBJ1-2, with 9 junctional bases fitting TRBD1. The sequenced material came from peripheral blood. The CDR3 is CASSHSQGADGYTF. The nucleotide sequence reads TGCGCCAGCAGCCACTCACAGGGGGCGGATGGCTACACCTTC.